The sequence of this T cell receptor beta chain was determined in a study of T cell clonality in common variable immunodeficiency (dated by TCRdb to between 2014 and 2017). Study-wide conclusions, independent of this receptor: TCRbeta clonality was higher in CVID subjects than in healthy controls (t-test p = 0.018), and the increase was most characteristic of about a third of subjects. Healthy controls shared more TCRbeta clones with each other than CVID subjects shared among themselves (p < 0.0001). Patient heterogeneity within the CVID cohort put limits on correlating repertoire features with clinical complications. Despite equal DNA input, controls averaged approximately 82,000 unique sequences per sample versus about 30,000 in CVID samples. The authors noted that sequencing repertoires of T cell subpopulations would be needed to clarify what caused the increased clonality in CVID. Fewer deletions and N-nucleotide insertions were reportedly observed in CVID TCRbeta sequences, and highly modified clones with 13 or more V deletions were reportedly absent from CVID TCRbeta sequences.

This clone was picked up many times. Its antigen is unknown. The observed sequence ends 3 residues before the CDR3 terminus, with the missing tail filled in from the germline J gene. The CDR3 starts with the cysteine, ends with the phenylalanine, and has 18 residues. Only the CDR3 bases that were read are kept: 45 of them, in frame from base 1. The germline V gene supplies CDR1 MDHEN and CDR2 SYDVKM. Trimming takes 3 bases off V and 9 bases off J; junction bases not matched to a gene: 14. For sequencing, equivalent amounts of genomic DNA were input from CVID and control samples. For every sample, a 60 bp segment covering the rearranged TCRbeta CDR3 region was amplified and then sequenced. The immunoSEQ assay, a bias-corrected multiplex PCR combined with high-throughput sequencing, was used for TCRbeta amplification. Per the source publication's procedure: Every unique nucleotide sequence was considered a clone and was annotated with V, D and J genes, copy number and frequency. Sequences were labeled productive if in frame, and non-productive if out of frame or containing stop codons. As previously described, Shannon's entropy was used to calculate clonality. The predicted amino acid sequences of productive clones were used to derive mean CDR3 Kyte-Doolittle hydropathy. Scaled V gene usage was hierarchically clustered using Manhattan distance and complete linkage with the R hclust function. Clone sharing by CDR3 amino acid sequence was assessed by resampling 12 repertoires per group over 100 rounds. Repertoires were searched for 60 to 80 published EBV-specific and 245 published CMV-specific TCRbeta sequences. A couple of CVID samples that yielded fewer than 10,000 sequences were excluded from the analysis, so approximately 38 CVID repertoires were retained. In its TCRdb copy, this immuneACCESS table keeps in-frame sequences only and misses some clones. Where compared with another copy, unresolved V genes explain less than half of these, and the others have no known cause. D and trimming were read from the DNA, whereas the V and J calls and clone size are those reported in that table. In this sample, tens of thousands of clones appear, none counted once only. The ten most abundant clones make up around 0.7% of the sample.

Predominantly Caucasian heritage was noted among both the CVID patients and the healthy controls. Heparinized peripheral whole blood samples of about 5 to 9 ml were obtained from each donor. Genomic DNA from adults with common variable immune deficiency (CVID) and from healthy adult controls was used to sequence TCRbeta CDR3 repertoires. The control group comprised some 22 healthy adult volunteers, some 12 female and approximately 10 male, aged roughly 23 to 70 years with a mean age of around 35. Diluted blood was density-centrifuged over Hypaque 1077 or Ficoll-Paque to isolate peripheral blood mononuclear cells. Unsorted mononuclear cells served as the source of genomic DNA, which was extracted either by Qiagen column purification or by a centrifugation-based method.

The receptor was derived from a person between 18 and 75 years old in good health. Sequenced input: peripheral blood mononuclear cells. The V and J segments used are TRBV28 and TRBJ2-1, and TRBD2 matches 13 of the central bases. The DNA read from the CDR3 is TGTGCCAGCAGTTTTTTTATCGGGACTAGCGGGAAGAGGGGTGAG. Translated, this is CASSFFIGTSGKRGE. The full-length CDR3 reads as CASSFFIGTSGKRGEQFF.